This T cell receptor beta chain is from a study of CD8 T cells in Susac syndrome. Deletions cut 3 bases from V and 3 bases from J, with 14 bases between. This CDR3 spans 16 amino acids. CDR1 is SEHNR, CDR2 FQNEAQ, per germline (reference sequence). TEMRA cells were FACS-enriched, with CD8+ and CD4+ T cells isolated negatively. Random hexamers were used to reverse transcribe 0.5 to 1 ug of RNA. Amplification of TCR beta CDR3 by immunoSEQ multiplex PCR spanned 54 Vbeta and 13 Jbeta. TCRdb recomputed calls from the immunoSEQ multiplex PCR reads with MiXCR, one row per CDR3 protein. The table has 300,000 or so distinct CDR3 sequences, 92% seen once.

The sequenced material came from CD4+ T cells from PBMCs. The chain has TRBV7-9 and TRBJ2-2; unclear D gene. The receptor's source is a human donor with multiple sclerosis. CDR3 DNA sequence: TGTGCCAGCAGCTTCCGTCCGCTGACGGACACCGGGGAGCTGTTTTTT. Its protein is CASSFRPLTDTGELFF.